This TCR beta chain originates from a study of shared T cell receptors in the human thymus. Only in-frame clones appear in the TCRdb table, and some are missing; sequencing was by immunoSEQ multiplex PCR. The data contain hundreds of thousands of clones, approximately 87% of them singletons. From germline, CDR1 is SGHDN and CDR2 FVKESK. V was clipped by 2 bases and J by 3 bases; unmatched bases: 2. This CDR3 comprises 15 residues. The sample was also reused in another study, on human thymus T cells. From that second work: Resections were taken during corrective heart surgery, and the thymus tissue came from these. V and J genes seemed to be used with bias in thymic and blood repertoires.

This sequence was found in a boy in the first two years of life with a congenital heart defect. Input material: thymocytes. The chain links TRBV14 to TRBJ2-7; 12 positions match TRBD2. CDR3: CASSQLAGGIYEQYF. The CDR3 bases are TGTGCCAGCAGCCAACTAGCGGGAGGGATCTACGAGCAGTACTTC.